These 28 T cell receptor beta chains were sequenced from one sample in a study of OX40 agonist ivuxolimab in advanced cancers. Generated by immunoSEQ multiplex PCR, the TCRdb table keeps only in-frame clones and is missing some. This table has 30,000 to 35,000 clones, around 88% appearing once. The sample was CD4+ or CD8+ T cells sorted from blood, taken in a trial of the OX40 agonist ivuxolimab. These receptors were obtained from an adult with an advanced solid tumor such as melanoma, head and neck, liver or kidney cancer.

J is TRBJ2-6 and V is TRBV4-1; D gene uncertain. Per the germline V gene, CDR1 is MGHRA and CDR2 is YSYEKL. The CDR3 has 16 amino acids. With 1 base removed from V and 0 bases from J, the gap between germline ends came to 7 bases. This CDR3 reads CASSQAGGSGANVLTF. The CDR3 nucleotides are TGCGCCAGCAGCCAAGCCGGCGGCTCTGGGGCCAACGTCCTGACTTTC.

This clone was detected a few times. J is TRBJ1-3 and V is TRBV2; D is possibly TRBD1 (5 bases). With 8 bases removed from V and 4 bases from J, the gap between germline ends came to 9 bases. The CDR3 runs to 12 residues. The germline V gene has CDR1 SNHLY and CDR2 FYNNEI. CDR3 DNA sequence: TGTGCCAGCGGGGGATTAGGAAACACCATATATTTT. Translating it yields CASGGLGNTIYF.

Only one count was recorded for this clone. The chain combines TRBV5-4 with TRBJ2-7, with D possibly being TRBD1 (5 bases). The V end lost 0 bases, the J end lost 5 bases, and 15 bases lay between the germline ends. The CDR3 totals 15 residues. Germline CDR1 reads SGHNT; CDR2 reads YYREEE (reference sequence). The DNA of the CDR3 is TGTGCCAGCAGCTTGGGACAGAGGCCCCTCGACGAGCAGTACTTC. This codes for CASSLGQRPLDEQYF.

This clone came up a few times. The chain combines TRBV6-1 with TRBJ2-7; D remains unclear. This CDR3 is built from 12 residues. Germline V gene sequence: CDR1 MNHNS, CDR2 SASEGT. Trimming pared 1 base from V and 4 bases from J, leaving 5 bases between. CDR3 bases: TGTGCCAGCAGTGAAGTTGGTTACGAGCAGTACTTC. The encoded protein is CASSEVGYEQYF.

The chain couples TRBV20-1 to TRBJ1-1; D ambiguous. CDR1 is DFQATT and CDR2 is SNEGSKA in the germline V gene (reference sequence). V was clipped by 2 bases and J by 11 bases, with 12 bases between them. The CDR3 consists of 11 residues. CDR3: CSARPEGFAFF. The CDR3 bases are TGCAGTGCTAGACCCGAGGGTTTTGCTTTCTTT.

This clone has more than one count but fewer than ten. The V and J genes are TRBV7-9 and TRBJ1-1, with 7 bases lining up with TRBD1. CDR1 SEHNR and CDR2 FQNEAQ come from the germline V gene (reference sequence). The trim removed 5 bases at V and 6 bases at J, leaving 9 bases unmatched. The CDR3 loop spans 14 amino acids. This chain's CDR3 is CASSPRDSRPEAFF. DNA for the CDR3: TGTGCCAGCAGCCCCCGGGACAGTCGGCCTGAAGCTTTCTTT.

The V gene is TRBV2, the J gene TRBJ2-7; unclear D gene. Trimming shortened V by 3 bases and J by 3 bases, and 9 bases separated the two germline ends. The CDR3 has 13 residues. From germline, CDR1 is SNHLY and CDR2 FYNNEI. Here the CDR3 reads CASSEGAYYEQYF. CDR3 DNA sequence: TGTGCCAGCAGTGAGGGTGCCTACTACGAGCAGTACTTC.

V is TRBV28 and J is TRBJ2-7; D possibly corresponds to TRBD1 (6 bases). This CDR3 has 13 amino acids. V lost 3 bases and J 4 bases, leaving 10 bases between the germline ends. The germline gives CDR1 MDHEN, CDR2 SYDVKM. CDR3 in amino acids: CASSLTDRYEQYF. CDR3 DNA: TGTGCCAGCAGTTTGACGGACAGATACGAGCAGTACTTC.

This clone was picked up a small number of times. This sequence joins TRBV10-1 and TRBJ2-3; either TRBD1 or TRBD2 may supply D (5 bases each). Germline CDR1 is WNHNN and CDR2 is SYGVQD (reference sequence). V lost 3 bases, J lost 0 bases, and 10 bases lay in between. This CDR3 spans 15 amino acids. CDR3 bases: TGCGCCAGCAGTGACCGGGACCCGAGCACAGATACGCAGTATTTT. Translated, it gives CASSDRDPSTDTQYF.

This chain connects TRBV7-9 to TRBJ1-2; 9 positions match TRBD1. The V and J ends lost 10 bases and 5 bases, in that order; junction bases with no gene match: 5. This CDR3 contains 12 residues. CDR1 and CDR2 (germline): SEHNR, FQNEAQ (reference sequence). The CDR3 nucleotides read TGTGCCACTCCGGACAGGGGTTATGGCTACACCTTC. This codes for CATPDRGYGYTF.

The chain employs TRBV4-2 and TRBJ2-5; D call uncertain. The CDR3 extends over 13 amino acids. The V gene's germline CDR1 is LGHNA and CDR2 YNFKEQ. Between the trimmed V and J ends, which lost 4 bases and 1 base, there was a span of 7 bases. The CDR3 protein is CASSLGGQETQYF. In DNA form, the CDR3 reads TGTGCCAGCAGCCTCGGCGGCCAAGAGACCCAGTACTTC.

The CDR3 is CASRNGELFF. The DNA for the CDR3 is TGTGCCAGCAGAAACGGGGAGCTGTTTTTT. The chain employs TRBV28 and TRBJ2-2; D is uncertain. The germline V gene has CDR1 MDHEN and CDR2 SYDVKM. CDR3 length equals 10 residues. With 6 bases removed from V and 7 bases from J, the gap between germline ends came to 3 bases. The full variable domain, its missing parts supplied by reference TRBV28 and TRBJ2-2, is DVKVTQSSRYLVKRTGEKVFLECVQDMDHENMFWYRQDPGLGLRLIYFSYDVKMKEKGDIPEGYSVSREKKERFSLILESASTNQTSMYLCASRNGELFFGEGSRLTVL.

The V call is TRBV7-8, the J call TRBJ1-5; the D gene is possibly TRBD1 (6 bases). Germline V gives CDR1 SGHVS, CDR2 FQNEAQ. V was shortened by 5 bases and J by 1 base, with 18 bases between the two germline ends. The CDR3 totals 17 residues. The CDR3 DNA reads TGTGCCAGCAGCCCGGGGGCGGAGTTGAAGAGCAATCAGCCCCAGCATTTT. This encodes CASSPGAELKSNQPQHF.

This sequence joins TRBV5-1 and TRBJ2-7, with D unresolved. Germline CDR1 and CDR2: SGHRS and YFSETQ. V was trimmed by 4 bases and J by 2 bases, leaving 10 bases between them. The CDR3 covers 13 residues. Here the CDR3 reads CASSPSAPYEQYF. The CDR3 DNA reads TGCGCCAGCAGCCCATCGGCCCCCTACGAGCAGTACTTC. Drawing the rest from reference TRBV5-1 and TRBJ2-7, the complete variable domain is KAGVTQTPRYLIKTRGQQVTLSCSPISGHRSVSWYQQTPGQGLQFLFEYFSETQRNKGNFPGRFSGRQFSNSRSEMNVSTLELGDSALYLCASSPSAPYEQYFGPGTRLTVT.

This chain links TRBV29-1 with TRBJ1-2; 8 bases align to TRBD1. The V gene's germline CDR1 is SQVTM and CDR2 ANQGSEA. CDR3 length equals 14 residues. Losses at the gene ends were 6 bases for V and 2 bases for J; bases not matched to a gene: 8. CDR3 coding DNA: TGCAGCGTCCAGAGGACAGGGCGGAACTATGGCTACACCTTC. It is translated as CSVQRTGRNYGYTF.

The V and J genes are TRBV7-8 and TRBJ2-5, with 8 bases that match TRBD1. Per germline, CDR1 SGHVS and CDR2 FQNEAQ. There are 15 residues in the CDR3. J gave up 5 bases and V 5 bases, and 10 bases lay outside the gene matches. The DNA of the CDR3 is TGTGCCAGCAGCACACACAGGGGGGAAGGGGAGACCCAGTACTTC. Its translation: CASSTHRGEGETQYF.

The V gene is TRBV19, the J gene TRBJ1-5; D is unclear. V lost 6 bases, J lost 10 bases, and 16 bases lay in between. Per germline, CDR1 LNHDA and CDR2 SQIVND (reference sequence). This CDR3 has 13 amino acids. CDR3 nucleotide sequence: TGTGCCAGTAGCGTGGACCCCACGGGACCCCAGCATTTT. Translation: CASSVDPTGPQHF.

This chain joins TRBV10-3 and TRBJ2-1; a weak D match, TRBD1 (6 bases). The CDR3 loop spans 14 amino acids. Germline lookup yields CDR1 ENHRY and CDR2 SYGVKD. V was clipped by 9 bases and J by 0 bases, with 12 bases between them. The CDR3 sequence is CAMGIGGSYNEQFF. Written as DNA, the CDR3 is TGTGCCATGGGTATAGGGGGCTCCTACAATGAGCAGTTCTTC.

The J gene is TRBJ2-7, the V gene TRBV13, with D perhaps matching TRBD2 (6 bases). The CDR3 runs to 14 residues. Trimming pared 5 bases from V and 6 bases from J, leaving 17 bases between. Germline CDR1 PRHDT, CDR2 FYEKMQ (reference sequence). The CDR3 DNA reads as TGTGCCAGCAGCCTGACTAGTTTGGGCCTCGAGCAGTACTTC. Amino acids: CASSLTSLGLEQYF.

This sequence joins TRBV27 and TRBJ2-7, with D tentatively TRBD2 (5 bases). Germline CDR1 MNHEY, CDR2 SMNVEV (reference sequence). The CDR3 covers 12 residues. V was trimmed by 4 bases and J by 3 bases, leaving 7 bases between them. The CDR3 sequence is CASSSTIYEQYF. As DNA, the CDR3 is TGTGCCAGCAGTTCGACTATCTACGAGCAGTACTTC.

The chain carries TRBV7-9 and TRBJ2-1; weak D call: TRBD2 (7 bases). Germline assignment: CDR1 SEHNR and CDR2 FQNEAQ (reference sequence). The CDR3 is 17 amino acids. With 5 bases removed from V and 1 base from J, the gap between germline ends came to 18 bases. CDR3 coding DNA: TGTGCCAGCAGCAAACCCGGGGGCGGGAGTTCCTACAATGAGCAGTTCTTC. Translated, it gives CASSKPGGGSSYNEQFF.

The rearrangement uses TRBV30 and TRBJ2-7, with D perhaps matching TRBD1 (5 bases). CDR1 and CDR2 (germline): GTSNPN, SVGIG (reference sequence). The V end lost 0 bases, the J end lost 3 bases, and 9 bases lay between the germline ends. The CDR3 length is 13 residues. The CDR3 sequence: CAWSVQDFYEQYF. The CDR3 DNA reads as TGTGCCTGGAGTGTACAGGATTTCTACGAGCAGTACTTC.

This chain uses TRBV9 with TRBJ2-7; the match to TRBD2 covers 8 bases. Germline V CDR1 and CDR2: SGDLS, YYNGEE. V was clipped by 0 bases and J by 6 bases; unmatched bases: 11. This CDR3 is built from 16 residues. CDR3 sequence reads: CASSVDGSGIFSEQYF. The CDR3 nucleotides are TGTGCCAGCAGCGTAGATGGTAGCGGGATCTTTAGCGAGCAGTACTTC. The whole variable domain, remainder taken from reference TRBV9 and TRBJ2-7, is DSGVTQTPKHLITATGQRVTLRCSPRSGDLSVYWYQQSLDQGLQFLIQYYNGEERAKGNILERFSAQQFPDLHSELNLSSLELGDSALYFCASSVDGSGIFSEQYFGPGTRLTVT.

The chain has TRBV7-9 and TRBJ1-1, with D possibly being TRBD1 (5 bases). Looked up from germline, CDR1 is SEHNR and CDR2 is FQNEAQ (reference sequence). The CDR3 totals 16 residues. Trimming removed 5 bases at V and 0 bases at J, with 16 bases between. The CDR3 sequence is CASSPSAGSMNTEAFF. The CDR3 coding sequence is TGTGCCAGCAGCCCCTCGGCAGGGTCGATGAACACTGAAGCTTTCTTT.

The chain links TRBV7-9 to TRBJ1-2, with a tentative D call TRBD1 (6 bases). The CDR3 extends over 13 amino acids. Trimming removed 1 base from V and 7 bases from J, with 10 bases in between. CDR1 is SEHNR and CDR2 is FQNEAQ in the germline V gene (reference sequence). The CDR3 region is CASSLEAGAGYTF. Written as DNA, the CDR3 is TGTGCCAGCAGCTTAGAGGCAGGGGCTGGCTACACCTTC.

This chain uses TRBV6-6 with TRBJ2-7; tentative D call: TRBD1 (6 bases). The CDR3 sequence is 13 residues long. V lost 5 bases, J lost 2 bases, and 10 bases lay in between. Germline V CDR1 and CDR2: MNHNY, SVGAGI (reference sequence). DNA for the CDR3: TGTGCCAGCAGTGGACAGAGAACCTACGAGCAGTACTTC. As protein: CASSGQRTYEQYF.

This clone was seen a handful of times. This rearrangement joins TRBV9 to TRBJ2-5, with a weak D call TRBD2 (6 bases). Trimming stripped 4 bases from V and 4 bases from J, with 20 bases between. CDR1 SGDLS and CDR2 YYNGEE come from the germline V gene. The CDR3 contains 16 residues. CDR3 coding DNA: TGTGCCAGCAGCTTTGAGGGAGGCGGTCCGGGAGAGACCCAGTACTTC. Translation gives CASSFEGGGPGETQYF.

V usage is TRBV29-1 and J usage is TRBJ2-2, with 9 bases identical to TRBD2. The V segment lost 1 base and the J segment 8 bases; nucleotides outside the gene matches: 5. CDR1 is SQVTM and CDR2 is ANQGSEA in the germline V gene. The CDR3 totals 14 residues. CDR3 DNA: TGCAGCGTTGAAGCCGGGACTAGCTATGGGGAGCTGTTTTTT. It yields the protein CSVEAGTSYGELFF.